The 8 T cell receptor beta chains given below trace back to one sample, sequenced in a study of T cells after yellow fever vaccination. TCRdb re-called the 5' RACE reads with MiXCR, one entry per CDR3 protein. There are hundreds of thousands of distinct CDR3 sequences in the sample; approximately 18% occur only once, and 15% to 20% lies in the top ten. The sample here was PBMCs, taken before the yellow fever booster vaccination. These receptor sequences come from a man aged 18-30 years who received the YFV17D yellow fever vaccine.

This clonotype was counted ten times or more. V usage is TRBV12-3 or TRBV12-4 and J usage is TRBJ1-1; the D is unclear. Trimming cost V 4 bases and J 7 bases, with 7 bases left between them. This CDR3 comprises 11 residues. The CDR3 DNA reads TGTGCCAGCAGTTCGGGATTTGAAGCTTTCTTT. Residues: CASSSGFEAFF.

This clonotype was seen more than once but under ten times. The chain joins TRBV3-1 to TRBJ1-5; TRBD1 might be the D (5 bases). This CDR3 region has 14 residues. V lost 3 bases and J 6 bases, leaving 12 bases between the germline ends. Germline V gene data show CDR1 as LGHDT and CDR2 as YNNKEL (reference sequence). The CDR3 coding sequence is TGTGCCAGCAGCCACGAAGGGGACGGTCAGCCCCAGCATTTT. This translates into CASSHEGDGQPQHF.

This chain joins TRBV13 and TRBJ1-4; TRBD1 matches 8 bases. V lost 2 bases and J lost 8; bases outside the gene matches: 7. The length of the CDR3 is 15 residues. Per the germline V gene, CDR1 is PRHDT and CDR2 is FYEKMQ (reference sequence). The CDR3 loop reads CASSLRGQAEEKLFF. The CDR3 DNA sequence: TGTGCCAGCAGCTTACGGGGACAGGCAGAAGAAAAACTGTTTTTT.

This clonotype was detected only a few times. V gene TRBV11-2 combines with J gene TRBJ2-5, with D perhaps matching TRBD1 (6 bases). This CDR3 is built from 15 residues. Trimming pared 1 base from V and 4 bases from J, leaving 13 bases between. Germline assignment: CDR1 SGHAT and CDR2 FQNNGV. CDR3 sequence: CASSLGDRLLETQYF. DNA of the CDR3: TGTGCCAGCAGCTTAGGCGACAGGCTCCTAGAGACCCAGTACTTC.

Comment on this clonotype: This sequence may be a read error, since a much larger clone differs from it by one base. The chain recombines TRBV7-2 with TRBJ1-2; D ambiguous. V was clipped by 2 bases and J by 4 bases, with 5 bases between them. The CDR3 contains 12 residues. Germline CDR1 and CDR2: SGHTA and FQGNSA. This CDR3 reads CASSLYGYGYTF. For the CDR3, the DNA is TGTGCCAGCAGCTTATATGGCTATGGCTACACCTTC.

V is TRBV25-1 and J is TRBJ2-3; the D is unclear. V was cut by 4 bases and J by 2 bases, with 7 bases left in between. This CDR3 comprises 13 residues. Per germline, CDR1 MGHDK and CDR2 SYGVNS. CDR3 protein: CASSVSFTDTQYF. The DNA of the CDR3 is TGTGCCAGCAGTGTGTCGTTCACAGATACGCAGTATTTT.

The DNA for the CDR3 is TGCAGCGTGGCCGGGACAGGAGTCCAAGAGACCCAGTACTTC. Amino acid sequence: CSVAGTGVQETQYF. This chain uses TRBV29-1 with TRBJ2-5; 8 nucleotides align to TRBD1. There are 14 residues in the CDR3. The germline gives CDR1 SQVTM, CDR2 ANQGSEA. Trimming removed 6 bases from V and 1 base from J; junction bases left unmatched: 7.

This rearrangement joins TRBV7-9 to TRBJ2-4, with a tentative D call TRBD2 (5 bases). V gave up 2 bases and J gave up 0 bases, with 23 bases separating them. The CDR3 covers 20 residues. Germline loops: CDR1 SEHNR, CDR2 FQNEAQ (reference sequence). The CDR3 region is CASSLNEGGSPRGAKNIQYF. The CDR3 DNA reads as TGTGCCAGCAGCTTAAACGAAGGAGGTTCTCCCCGCGGAGCCAAAAACATTCAGTACTTC.